The 21 T cell receptor beta chains given below trace back to one sample, sequenced in a study of response to subunit inactivated influenza vaccine. Each CDR3 protein is one row after TCRdb ran MiXCR on the RT-PCR reads. The sample shows about 570,000 distinct CDR3 sequences, about 11% of them seen only once. In addition, the sample was reused for a study of T cells expressing NK-cell markers. Per that study: The TCR beta cDNA came from 5'RACE template switching with UMIs.

The sequencing used PBMCs from blood, collected on the day of vaccination. Every receptor here comes from a man between 50 and 59 years old who received an inactivated influenza vaccine.

A few counts support this clonotype. V and J are TRBV5-1 and TRBJ2-1, with D possibly matching TRBD1 (5 bases). The CDR3 covers 14 residues. Trimming cost V 1 base and J 7 bases, with 12 bases left between them. Germline-derived CDR1 and CDR2 are SGHRS and YFSETQ. Here the CDR3 DNA reads TGCGCCAGCAGCTTGAATCCAGGGAAGAATGAGCAGTTCTTC. Protein sequence: CASSLNPGKNEQFF.

This clonotype was counted only a few times. The chain employs TRBV6-1 and TRBJ1-1; a weak D match, TRBD1 (5 bases). This CDR3 spans 16 amino acids. The ends were cut back, 6 bases at V and 1 base at J, with 18 bases in the middle. Germline values: CDR1 MNHNS, CDR2 SASEGT. The CDR3 DNA sequence: TGTGCCAGCAGGCGCGGGGCTCCCTCACCGAACACTGAAGCTTTCTTT. Amino acids: CASRRGAPSPNTEAFF.

In its sample, this clonotype was seen many times. This sequence joins TRBV5-6 and TRBJ1-1, with no clear D. The CDR3 is made up of 12 amino acids. Trimming cost V 5 bases and J 5 bases, with 10 bases left between them. The germline V gene encodes CDR1 SGHDT and CDR2 YYEEEE. CDR3 DNA sequence: TGTGCCAGCAGTTCCATAGGGACTGAAGCTTTCTTT. Translating it yields CASSSIGTEAFF.

The J gene is TRBJ2-2, the V gene TRBV12-3 or TRBV12-4; 8 bases agree with TRBD2. The CDR3 loop spans 15 amino acids. J gave up 2 bases and V 6 bases, and 5 bases lay outside the gene matches. CDR3 protein: CASSTSGVNTGELFF. DNA of the CDR3: TGTGCCAGCAGCACTAGCGGAGTTAACACCGGGGAGCTGTTTTTT.

This clonotype was counted many times. This chain connects TRBV5-1 to TRBJ2-3; 7 bases fit TRBD2. V shed 7 bases and J 2 bases; nucleotides not matched to a gene: 4. Germline V lookup: CDR1 SGHRS, CDR2 YFSETQ. This CDR3 spans 13 amino acids. For the CDR3, the DNA is TGCGCCAGCGTCGGGAGGACCACAGATACGCAGTATTTT. This encodes CASVGRTTDTQYF.

This clonotype has at least ten counts. The J gene is TRBJ1-5, the V gene TRBV12-3 or TRBV12-4; 7 nucleotides match TRBD1. This CDR3 has 14 amino acids. Trimming took 5 bases from V and 6 from J; bases not matched to a gene: 7. CDR3 nucleotides: TGTGCCAGCAGTCCCAACAGGGGAACTCAGCCCCAGCATTTT. Residues: CASSPNRGTQPQHF.

This clonotype occurred a few times. The CDR3 protein is CSVEVGDGYTF. CDR3 bases: TGCAGCGTTGAAGTGGGGGACGGCTACACCTTC. The gene calls are TRBV29-1 and TRBJ1-2; D is perhaps TRBD1 (5 bases). The V end lost 1 base, the J end lost 8 bases, and 8 bases lay between the germline ends. The CDR3 runs 11 residues. Germline assignment: CDR1 SQVTM and CDR2 ANQGSEA.

This clonotype was counted a few times. This chain joins TRBV28 and TRBJ2-1; D unclear. V was pared by 3 bases and J by 3 bases, with 15 bases between. Germline values: CDR1 MDHEN, CDR2 SYDVKM. The CDR3 is made up of 16 amino acids. The CDR3 nucleotides are TGTGCCAGCAGTTTTGGGTTGGCGGAATTCTACAATGAGCAGTTCTTC. Amino acids: CASSFGLAEFYNEQFF. The full variable domain, completed using reference TRBV28 and TRBJ2-1, is DVKVTQSSRYLVKRTGEKVFLECVQDMDHENMFWYRQDPGLGLRLIYFSYDVKMKEKGDIPEGYSVSREKKERFSLILESASTNQTSMYLCASSFGLAEFYNEQFFGPGTRLTVL.

This clonotype was seen a few times. V usage is TRBV9 and J usage is TRBJ2-7, with 7 positions matching TRBD1. Germline CDR1 reads SGDLS; CDR2 reads YYNGEE. V dropped 0 bases and J dropped 4; count of bases not matched to a gene: 7. This CDR3 contains 15 residues. The CDR3 is CASSVVAGQDYEQYF. CDR3 coding DNA: TGTGCCAGCAGCGTAGTCGCTGGACAGGATTACGAGCAGTACTTC.

This chain links TRBV3-1 with TRBJ2-7; no firm D call. Germline CDR1 and CDR2: LGHDT and YNNKEL (reference sequence). The CDR3 contains 13 residues. V dropped 3 bases and J dropped 0 bases, with 6 bases sitting between them. The CDR3 DNA reads TGTGCCAGCAGCCAGGCAATCTCCTACGAGCAGTACTTC. Protein: CASSQAISYEQYF.

The J gene is TRBJ2-5, the V gene TRBV7-8, with TRBD1 as a possible D gene (6 bases). The CDR3 contains 15 residues. With 2 bases removed from V and 2 bases from J, the gap between germline ends came to 12 bases. Germline V gene data show CDR1 as SGHVS and CDR2 as FQNEAQ. The CDR3 nucleotides are TGTGCCAGCAGCTTACCCGGGACATATCAAGAGACCCAGTACTTC. This translates into CASSLPGTYQETQYF. The full variable domain, completed using reference TRBV7-8 and TRBJ2-5, is GAGVSQSPRYKVAKRGQDVALRCDPISGHVSLFWYQQALGQGPEFLTYFQNEAQLDKSGLPSDRFFAERPEGSVSTLKIQRTQQEDSAVYLCASSLPGTYQETQYFGPGTRLLVL.

The gene calls are TRBV7-9 and TRBJ1-6; a weak D match, TRBD1 (6 bases). The germline V gene encodes CDR1 SEHNR and CDR2 FQNEAQ (reference sequence). CDR3 length: 14 residues. Trimming pared 4 bases from V and 7 bases from J, leaving 11 bases between. The DNA of the CDR3 is TGTGCCAGCAGCTGGACAGCAAGGAATTCACCCCTCCACTTT. Translated: CASSWTARNSPLHF.

This clonotype was counted only a few times. The chain has TRBV3-1 and TRBJ2-2; D assignment may be TRBD1 or TRBD2 (5 bases each). CDR1 and CDR2 from the germline V gene are LGHDT and YNNKEL (reference sequence). V was trimmed by 0 bases and J by 4 bases, leaving 15 bases between them. There are 17 residues in the CDR3. CDR3: CASSQDGTNLLTGELFF. The CDR3 DNA reads as TGTGCCAGCAGCCAAGACGGGACCAACCTCCTCACCGGGGAGCTGTTTTTT. The whole variable domain, remainder taken from reference TRBV3-1 and TRBJ2-2, is DTAVSQTPKYLVTQMGNDKSIKCEQNLGHDTMYWYKQDSKKFLKIMFSYNNKELIINETVPNRFSPKSPDKAHLNLHINSLELGDSAVYFCASSQDGTNLLTGELFFGEGSRLTVL.

V gene TRBV19 combines with J gene TRBJ1-2; 7 bases are a match to TRBD1. Germline V gene sequence: CDR1 LNHDA, CDR2 SQIVND (reference sequence). CDR3 size: 15 residues. After removal of 9 bases from V and 0 bases from J, the junction contained 10 bases not matched to a gene. The CDR3 coding sequence is TGTGCCAGCTTACTCGGACAGGCCCCTAACTATGGCTACACCTTC. Its protein is CASLLGQAPNYGYTF.

The rearrangement links TRBV10-3 to TRBJ2-7; 7 bases align to TRBD1. With 5 bases clipped from V and 4 bases from J, the junction kept 5 bases outside the gene matches. This CDR3 has 13 amino acids. CDR1 is ENHRY, CDR2 SYGVKD, per germline. DNA for the CDR3: TGTGCCATCAGTATCGGGACAGTTTACGAGCAGTACTTC. Amino acids: CAISIGTVYEQYF.

The rearrangement links TRBV7-9 to TRBJ2-6; D gene unclear. The CDR3 spans 16 residues. V shed 6 bases and J shed 0 bases, with 12 bases lying between them. The germline V gene has CDR1 SEHNR and CDR2 FQNEAQ (reference sequence). CDR3 in amino acids: CASRSTVISGANVLTF. The CDR3 DNA reads TGTGCCAGCAGATCAACAGTGATCTCTGGGGCCAACGTCCTGACTTTC.

This clonotype was recorded many times. This chain connects TRBV6-1 to TRBJ2-3, with a weak D call TRBD1 (6 bases). Germline CDR1 and CDR2: MNHNS and SASEGT. Between the trimmed V and J ends, which lost 6 bases and 2 bases, there was a span of 12 bases. CDR3 length: 14 residues. The CDR3 DNA reads TGTGCCAGCAGCATGGGGGCTGTCACAGATACGCAGTATTTT. Its translation is CASSMGAVTDTQYF.

This rearrangement joins TRBV20-1 to TRBJ2-7; 9 positions agree with TRBD2. With 0 bases clipped from V and 5 bases from J, the junction kept 5 bases outside the gene matches. CDR3 size: 14 residues. Germline V gene data show CDR1 as DFQATT and CDR2 as SNEGSKA (reference sequence). The CDR3 sequence: CSARDWTSVDEQYF. Here the CDR3 DNA reads TGCAGTGCTAGAGATTGGACTAGCGTCGACGAGCAGTACTTC.

This clonotype was counted between two and nine times. The rearrangement uses TRBV7-9 and TRBJ2-7; D might be TRBD1 (6 bases). CDR3 size: 14 residues. Trimming removed 3 bases at V and 2 bases at J, with 11 bases between. Germline V gene sequence: CDR1 SEHNR, CDR2 FQNEAQ (reference sequence). This CDR3 is CASSLEDRAYEQYF. Here the CDR3 DNA reads TGTGCCAGCAGCTTGGAGGACAGAGCCTACGAGCAGTACTTC.

Only a few counts were recorded for this clonotype. This chain connects TRBV2 to TRBJ1-6; 8 nucleotides align to TRBD1. Trimming cost V 8 bases and J 10 bases; bases outside gene matches: 22. Germline CDR1 is SNHLY and CDR2 is FYNNEI. This CDR3 has 18 residues. The CDR3 is CASHTTSDRANFYSPLHF. The CDR3 coding sequence is TGTGCCAGCCACACAACATCGGACAGGGCCAATTTTTACTCACCCCTCCACTTT.

This clonotype has a handful of counts. This CDR3 reads CASSSGTIPSTDTQYF. CDR3 coding DNA: TGTGCCAGCAGTTCCGGGACTATCCCTAGCACAGATACGCAGTATTTT. The rearrangement uses TRBV27 and TRBJ2-3; 7 nucleotides align to TRBD2. The junction had 7 bases not matched to a gene; V was cut back by 4 bases and J by 0 bases. The CDR3 has 16 amino acids. Germline V gives CDR1 MNHEY, CDR2 SMNVEV (reference sequence).